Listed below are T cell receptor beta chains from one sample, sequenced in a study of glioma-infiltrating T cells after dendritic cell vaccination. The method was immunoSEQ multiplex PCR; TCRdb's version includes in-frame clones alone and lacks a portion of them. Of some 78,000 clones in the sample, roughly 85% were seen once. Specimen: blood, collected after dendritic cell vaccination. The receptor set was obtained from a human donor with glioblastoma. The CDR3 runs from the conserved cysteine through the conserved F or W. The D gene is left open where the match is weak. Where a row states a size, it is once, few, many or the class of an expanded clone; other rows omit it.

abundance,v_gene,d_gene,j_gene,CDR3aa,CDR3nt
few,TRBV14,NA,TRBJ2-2,CASSQEHPGNTGELFF,TGTGCCAGCAGCCAAGAACATCCAGGGAACACCGGGGAGCTGTTTTTT
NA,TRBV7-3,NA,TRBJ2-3,CASSFSGVGSDTQYF,TGTGCCAGCAGCTTTTCAGGGGTAGGGTCAGATACGCAGTATTTT
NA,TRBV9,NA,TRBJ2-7,CASSVSGAPAYEQYF,TGTGCCAGCAGCGTATCAGGGGCGCCGGCCTACGAGCAGTACTTC
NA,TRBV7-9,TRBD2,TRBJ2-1,CASSLSQGGRAMDEQFF,TGTGCCAGCAGCTTAAGCCAGGGCGGGAGGGCCATGGATGAGCAGTTCTTC
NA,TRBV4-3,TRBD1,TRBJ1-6,CASSQGTGESSYNSPLHF,TGCGCCAGCAGCCAAGGGACAGGAGAAAGCTCCTATAATTCACCCCTCCACTTT
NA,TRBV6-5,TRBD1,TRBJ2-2,CASRQDRGYDGELFF,TGTGCCAGCAGACAAGACAGGGGGTACGACGGGGAGCTGTTTTTT
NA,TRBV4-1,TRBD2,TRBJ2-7,CASSQDSTRAGAYEQYF,TGCGCCAGCAGCCAAGACTCCACCCGAGCGGGGGCCTACGAGCAGTACTTC
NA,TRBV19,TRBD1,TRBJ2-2,CASSIGTGGTGELFF,TGTGCCAGTAGTATAGGGACAGGGGGCACCGGGGAGCTGTTTTTT
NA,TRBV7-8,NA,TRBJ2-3,CASSLWSLPSDTQYF,TGTGCCAGCAGCTTATGGTCCCTACCTAGTGATACGCAGTATTTT
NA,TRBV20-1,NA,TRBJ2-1,CSPEGYNEQFF,TGCAGCCCGGAGGGTTACAATGAGCAGTTCTTC
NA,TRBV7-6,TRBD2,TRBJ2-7,CASSFWLAGVRGNEQYF,TGTGCCAGCAGCTTTTGGCTAGCGGGAGTAAGGGGGAACGAGCAGTACTTC
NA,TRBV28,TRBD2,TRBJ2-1,CASSSPAGGLYEQFF,TGTGCCAGCAGTTCCCCAGCGGGAGGGCTCTATGAGCAGTTCTTC
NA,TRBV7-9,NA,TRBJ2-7,CASSLGAGFEQYF,TGTGCCAGCAGCTTGGGGGCCGGGTTCGAGCAGTACTTC
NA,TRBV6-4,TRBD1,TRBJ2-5,CASSIRTGQETQYF,TGTGCCAGCAGTATTAGGACAGGGCAAGAGACCCAGTACTTC
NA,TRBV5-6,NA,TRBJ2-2,CASSLRRIRGEILTGELFF,TGTGCCAGCAGCTTGAGGAGAATTAGAGGAGAAATTCTCACCGGGGAGCTGTTTTTT
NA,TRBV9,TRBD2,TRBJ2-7,CASSVVASGSYEQYF,TGTGCCAGCAGCGTAGTGGCTAGCGGGAGCTACGAGCAGTACTTC
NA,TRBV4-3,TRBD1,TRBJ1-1,CASSQSSGGRTEAFF,TGCGCCAGCAGCCAAAGTTCAGGGGGCAGGACTGAAGCTTTCTTT
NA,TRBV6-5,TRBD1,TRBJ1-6,CASSYWTGNNSPLHF,TGTGCCAGCAGTTACTGGACAGGCAATAATTCACCCCTCCACTTT
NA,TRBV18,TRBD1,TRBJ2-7,CASSTRTGFTEQYF,TGTGCCAGCTCAACCCGGACAGGGTTTACCGAGCAGTACTTC
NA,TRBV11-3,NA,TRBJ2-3,CASSIREDTQYF,TGTGCCAGCAGCATCCGGGAGGATACGCAGTATTTT
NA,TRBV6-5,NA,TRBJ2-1,CASRLSRMYNEQFF,TGTGCCAGCAGATTATCGAGGATGTACAATGAGCAGTTCTTC
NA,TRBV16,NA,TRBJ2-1,CASSQLGAGSSYNEQFF,TGTGCCAGCAGCCAATTGGGGGCGGGTAGCTCCTACAATGAGCAGTTCTTC
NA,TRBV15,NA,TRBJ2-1,CATSRGGRENNEQFF,TGTGCCACCAGCAGAGGTGGCAGGGAAAACAATGAGCAGTTCTTC
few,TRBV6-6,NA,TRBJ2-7,CASSLVVLGEQYF,TGTGCCAGCAGTCTGGTGGTCCTAGGCGAGCAGTACTTC
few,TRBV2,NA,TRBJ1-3,CASSEARPSSGNTIYF,TGTGCCAGCAGTGAAGCGCGGCCGAGCTCTGGAAACACCATATATTTT
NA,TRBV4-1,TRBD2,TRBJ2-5,CASSQDLPGLASETQYF,TGCGCCAGCAGCCAAGATCTCCCGGGACTAGCTTCGGAGACCCAGTACTTC
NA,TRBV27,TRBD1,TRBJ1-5,CASRPGQLQPQHF,TGTGCCAGCAGACCGGGACAGTTGCAGCCCCAGCATTTT
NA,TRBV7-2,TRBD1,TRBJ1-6,CASSVKDRASPLHF,TGTGCCAGCAGCGTTAAGGACAGGGCTTCACCCCTCCACTTT
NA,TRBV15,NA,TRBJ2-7,CATRGAQGSYEQYF,TGTGCCACCAGGGGGGCTCAGGGGAGCTACGAGCAGTACTTC
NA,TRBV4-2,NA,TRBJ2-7,CASSLRSDYEQYF,TGTGCCAGCAGCCTCCGGAGCGACTACGAGCAGTACTTC
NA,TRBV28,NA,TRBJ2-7,CASGETGMSYEQYF,TGTGCCAGCGGGGAAACAGGGATGTCCTACGAGCAGTACTTC
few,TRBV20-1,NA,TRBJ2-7,CSAPVTYEQYF,TGCAGTGCTCCGGTCACCTACGAGCAGTACTTC
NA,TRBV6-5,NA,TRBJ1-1,CASSYSRRNTEAFF,TGTGCCAGCAGTTACTCGAGGCGGAACACTGAAGCTTTCTTT
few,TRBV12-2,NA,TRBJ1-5,CASPRAGGRGQPQHF,TGTGCAAGTCCCAGGGCAGGGGGCCGAGGACAGCCCCAGCATTTT
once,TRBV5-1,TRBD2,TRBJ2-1,CASSGRTSGAALEQFF,TGCGCCAGCAGCGGGAGGACTAGCGGGGCTGCCCTTGAGCAGTTCTTC
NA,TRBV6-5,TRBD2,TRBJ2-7,CASRGASGRAYEQYF,TGTGCCAGCCGCGGGGCTAGCGGGAGGGCCTACGAGCAGTACTTC
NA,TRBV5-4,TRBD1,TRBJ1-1,CASSWDRNTEAFF,TGTGCCAGCAGCTGGGACAGAAACACTGAAGCTTTCTTT
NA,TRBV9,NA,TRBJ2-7,CASSVSVGEQYF,TGTGCCAGCAGCGTCTCAGTTGGCGAGCAGTACTTC
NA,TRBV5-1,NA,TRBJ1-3,CASSLSSVGDRRSGNTIYF,TGCGCCAGCAGCTTGTCTAGCGTAGGGGACCGCCGCTCTGGAAACACCATATATTTT
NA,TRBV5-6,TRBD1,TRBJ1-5,CASSWGQFSNQPQHF,TGTGCCAGCAGCTGGGGACAGTTTAGCAATCAGCCCCAGCATTTT
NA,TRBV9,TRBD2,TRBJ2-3,CASSVEILAGGTDTQYF,TGTGCCAGCAGCGTAGAAATCCTAGCGGGGGGCACAGATACGCAGTATTTT
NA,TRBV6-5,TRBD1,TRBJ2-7,CASSYDRGSEQYF,TGTGCCAGCAGTTACGACAGGGGATCCGAGCAGTACTTC
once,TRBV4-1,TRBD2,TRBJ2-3,CASSQALAGRTDTQYF,TGCGCCAGCAGCCAAGCACTAGCGGGGCGCACAGATACGCAGTATTTT
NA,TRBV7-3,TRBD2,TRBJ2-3,CASSSSGNPTDTQYF,TGTGCCAGCAGCTCTAGCGGGAATCCCACAGATACGCAGTATTTT
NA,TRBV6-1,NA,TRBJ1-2,CASSPTGVGYTF,TGTGCCAGCAGTCCTACGGGAGTGGGCTACACCTTC
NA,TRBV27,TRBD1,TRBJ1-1,CASSPGTGGRGTEAFF,TGTGCCAGCAGTCCAGGGACAGGGGGGCGTGGGACTGAAGCTTTCTTT
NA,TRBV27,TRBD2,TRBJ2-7,CASSYGTSGRQYF,TGTGCCAGCAGTTATGGGACTAGCGGGAGGCAGTACTTC
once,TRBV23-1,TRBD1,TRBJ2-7,CASSQADRVPNEQYF,TGCGCCAGCAGTCAGGCCGACAGGGTGCCGAACGAGCAGTACTTC
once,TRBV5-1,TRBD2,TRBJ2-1,CASSLGTSGGLSSYNEQFF,TGCGCCAGCAGCTTGGGGACTAGCGGGGGCCTTAGCTCCTACAATGAGCAGTTCTTC
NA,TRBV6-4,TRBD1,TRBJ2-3,CASSEGQGADTQYF,TGTGCCAGCAGTGAAGGACAGGGGGCAGATACGCAGTATTTT
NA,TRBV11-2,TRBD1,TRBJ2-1,CASLDRGEGDEQFF,TGTGCCAGCTTGGACAGGGGAGAGGGGGATGAGCAGTTCTTC
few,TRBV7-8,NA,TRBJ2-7,CASSSTESYEQYF,TGTGCCAGCAGCTCGACAGAATCCTACGAGCAGTACTTC
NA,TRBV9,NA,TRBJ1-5,CASSSTLQGPQHF,TGTGCCAGCAGCTCAACACTACAAGGGCCCCAGCATTTT
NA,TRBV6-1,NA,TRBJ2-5,CASSELRDQETQYF,TGTGCCAGCAGTGAATTACGGGACCAAGAGACCCAGTACTTC
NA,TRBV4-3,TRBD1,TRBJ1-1,CASSRTGSAEAFF,TGCGCCAGCAGCCGGACAGGGTCGGCTGAAGCTTTCTTT
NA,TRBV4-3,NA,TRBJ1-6,CASSLAGGTPLHF,TGCGCCAGCAGCCTTGCCGGGGGGACACCCCTCCACTTT
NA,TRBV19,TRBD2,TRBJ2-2,CASSIGASGREELFF,TGTGCCAGTAGTATAGGGGCTAGCGGGAGGGAGGAGCTGTTTTTT